Shown below are 7 T cell receptor beta chains from a single sample sequenced in a study of blood T cell repertoires in COVID-19. TCRdb's table, derived via immunoSEQ multiplex PCR, lists solely in-frame clones and lacks some. Seen here are 70,000 to 80,000 clones, more than 75% observed once, and the top ten hold about 12%. The sequenced sample was peripheral blood. The receptors were gathered from a woman aged 55-70 years with acute or convalescent COVID-19.

The CDR3 nucleotides read TGTGCCAGTAGTATGAACGCGGGGGGGGGCACAGATACGCAGTATTTT. It translates to CASSMNAGGGTDTQYF. The chain uses TRBV19 and TRBJ2-3; 9 nucleotides line up with TRBD2. Germline loops: CDR1 LNHDA, CDR2 SQIVND (reference sequence). The junction had 5 bases not matched to a gene; V was cut back by 3 bases and J by 1 base. This CDR3 contains 16 residues.

This chain joins TRBV27 and TRBJ1-2; D is ambiguous. V dropped 3 bases and J dropped 4 bases, with 9 bases sitting between them. CDR3 length: 13 residues. Looked up from germline, CDR1 is MNHEY and CDR2 is SMNVEV (reference sequence). CDR3: CASSLAGGYGYTF. The CDR3 bases are TGTGCCAGCAGTTTGGCAGGAGGCTATGGCTACACCTTC.

The chain couples TRBV15 to TRBJ2-4, with TRBD1 matching 7 bases. The CDR3 loop spans 14 amino acids. CDR1 and CDR2 (germline): LNHNV, YYDKDF (reference sequence). Unmatched junction bases numbered 5, after V lost 1 base and J lost 8 bases. CDR3 DNA: TGTGCCACCAGCAGAGTAAACAGGGGAGACATTCAGTACTTC. Translated, it gives CATSRVNRGDIQYF.

This rearrangement joins TRBV19 to TRBJ1-1; 9 bases align to TRBD1. Looked up from germline, CDR1 is LNHDA and CDR2 is SQIVND (reference sequence). The ends lost 4 bases at V and 8 bases at J; junction bases unmatched: 5. There are 13 residues in the CDR3. The CDR3 DNA reads as TGTGCCAGTAGTAGGGACAGGGCCGCCGAAGCTTTCTTT. This codes for CASSRDRAAEAFF.

This chain uses TRBV7-9 with TRBJ2-3; 13 bases are a match to TRBD2. The CDR3 length is 18 residues. The J segment lost 6 bases and the V segment lost 0 bases, leaving 9 bases of the junction unmatched. CDR1 and CDR2 (germline): SEHNR, FQNEAQ (reference sequence). CDR3 in DNA: TGTGCCAGCAGCTTAGCAACGGGACTAGCGGGGTCCTCGGATACGCAGTATTTT. Translation: CASSLATGLAGSSDTQYF.

The rearrangement joins TRBV19 to TRBJ1-5; TRBD1 is a possible D gene (6 bases). Germline V CDR1 and CDR2: LNHDA, SQIVND (reference sequence). Trimming removed 8 bases from V and 3 bases from J, with 11 bases in between. This CDR3 has 13 residues. CDR3 nucleotides: TGTGCCAGTGGTCCAGGGGCCAATCAGCCCCAGCATTTT. Its translation is CASGPGANQPQHF.

The genes are TRBV7-9 and TRBJ2-5, with no clear D. The CDR3 spans 13 residues. CDR1 is SEHNR and CDR2 is FQNEAQ in the germline V gene (reference sequence). V shed 1 base and J shed 2 bases, with 5 bases lying between them. The CDR3 DNA reads as TGTGCCAGCAGCTTAGACAGACAAGAGACCCAGTACTTC. Its translation: CASSLDRQETQYF.